Sequencing of this TCR beta chain was carried out in a study of T cell responses to AZD1222 COVID-19 vaccine. Findings and limits, study-wide: The study sampled repertoires only after the peak T cell response. Unmutated regions of variants are reportedly targeted by nearly half of spike-specific TCRs. With dominance at 160-218 and 743-854, vaccine-associated CD4 TCRs spanned spike. Donors were chiefly white British, with a greater number of females, and clonal diversity was perhaps underestimated.

Clones were sequenced by immunoSEQ multiplex PCR, and TCRdb holds only the in-frame ones, with some missing. The sample records approximately 150,000 clones, 75% to 95% being singletons. Worth noting for this clone: Its antigen is currently unknown.

The V end lost 0 bases, the J end lost 6 bases, and 9 bases lay between the germline ends. The CDR3 runs to 14 residues. Germline V gives CDR1 SGHTA, CDR2 FQGNSA. The chain links TRBV7-2 to TRBJ2-1, with D possibly being TRBD1 (6 bases). The sample was peripheral blood, taken on day 0 of AZD1222 vaccination. The source of this sequence is an adult in good health. CDR3 DNA sequence: TGTGCCAGCAGCTTAGCACAAGGGGGCAATGAGCAGTTCTTC. This translates into CASSLAQGGNEQFF. Based on the CDR3 plus reference TRBV7-2 and TRBJ2-1, the full variable domain is GAGVSQSPSNKVTEKGKDVELRCDPISGHTALYWYRQSLGQGLEFLIYFQGNSAPDKSGLPSDRFSAERTGGSVSTLTIQRTQQEDSAVYLCASSLAQGGNEQFFGPGTRLTVL.